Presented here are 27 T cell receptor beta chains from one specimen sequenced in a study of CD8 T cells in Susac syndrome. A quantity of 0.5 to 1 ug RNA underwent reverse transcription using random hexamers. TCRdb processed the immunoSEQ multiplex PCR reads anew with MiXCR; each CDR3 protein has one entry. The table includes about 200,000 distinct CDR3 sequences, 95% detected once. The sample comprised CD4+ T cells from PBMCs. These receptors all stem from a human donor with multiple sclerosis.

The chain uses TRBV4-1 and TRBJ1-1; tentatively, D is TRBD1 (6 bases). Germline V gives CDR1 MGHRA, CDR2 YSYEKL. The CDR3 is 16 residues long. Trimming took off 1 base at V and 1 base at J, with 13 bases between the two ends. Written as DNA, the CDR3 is TGCGCCAGCAGCCAAGGATGGGGGGCCTGGAACACTGAAGCTTTCTTT. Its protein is CASSQGWGAWNTEAFF.

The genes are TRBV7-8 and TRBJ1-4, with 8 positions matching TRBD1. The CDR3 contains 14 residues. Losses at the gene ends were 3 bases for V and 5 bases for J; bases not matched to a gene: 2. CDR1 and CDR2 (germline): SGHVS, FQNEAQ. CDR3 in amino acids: CASSFTGGNEKLFF. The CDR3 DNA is TGTGCCAGCAGCTTCACAGGGGGGAATGAAAAACTGTTTTTT.

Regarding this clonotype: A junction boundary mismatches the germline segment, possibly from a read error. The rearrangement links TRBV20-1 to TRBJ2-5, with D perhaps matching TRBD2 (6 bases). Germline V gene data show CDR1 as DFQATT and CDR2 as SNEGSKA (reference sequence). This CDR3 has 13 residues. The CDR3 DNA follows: TGCAGTGCTCTTCCTTCGGCCCGGGAGACCCAGTGCTTC. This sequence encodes CSALPSARETQCF.

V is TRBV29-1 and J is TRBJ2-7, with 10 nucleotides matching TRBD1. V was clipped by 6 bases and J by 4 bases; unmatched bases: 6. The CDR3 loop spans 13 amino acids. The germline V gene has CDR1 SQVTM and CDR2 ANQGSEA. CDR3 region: CSVKGTGVYEQYF. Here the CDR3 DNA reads TGCAGCGTGAAAGGGACAGGGGTGTACGAGCAGTACTTC.

For the CDR3, the DNA is TGTGCCAGCAGTGAAGCGGAGGGAACCATGGGCTCCTACAATGAGCAGTTCTTC. It yields the protein CASSEAEGTMGSYNEQFF. This chain connects TRBV6-1 to TRBJ2-1; a weak D match, TRBD2 (6 bases). CDR1 and CDR2 from the germline V gene are MNHNS and SASEGT. The ends were cut back, 0 bases at V and 0 bases at J, with 15 bases in the middle. The CDR3 loop spans 18 amino acids.

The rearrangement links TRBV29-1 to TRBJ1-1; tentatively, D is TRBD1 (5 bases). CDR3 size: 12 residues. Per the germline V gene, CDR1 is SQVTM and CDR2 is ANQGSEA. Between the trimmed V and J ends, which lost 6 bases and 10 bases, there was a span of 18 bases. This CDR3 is CSVFQGGEGAFF. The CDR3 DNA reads TGCAGCGTCTTCCAGGGCGGTGAGGGAGCTTTCTTT.

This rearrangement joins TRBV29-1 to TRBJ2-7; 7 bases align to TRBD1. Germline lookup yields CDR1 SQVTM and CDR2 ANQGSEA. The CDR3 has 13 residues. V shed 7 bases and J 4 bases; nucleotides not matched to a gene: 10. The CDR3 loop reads CSAMRQGVYEQYF. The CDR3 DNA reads TGCAGCGCTATGCGGCAGGGGGTGTACGAGCAGTACTTC.

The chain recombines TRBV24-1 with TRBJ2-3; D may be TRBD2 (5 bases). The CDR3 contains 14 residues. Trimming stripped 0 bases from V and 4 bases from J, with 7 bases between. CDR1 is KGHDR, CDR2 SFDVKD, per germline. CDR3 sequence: CATSDLGSADTQYF. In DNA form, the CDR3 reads TGTGCCACCAGTGATTTGGGGAGCGCAGATACGCAGTATTTT.

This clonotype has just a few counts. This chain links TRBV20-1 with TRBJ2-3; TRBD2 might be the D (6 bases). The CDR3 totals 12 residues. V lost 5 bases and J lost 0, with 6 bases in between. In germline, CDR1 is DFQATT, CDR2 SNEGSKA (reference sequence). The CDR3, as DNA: TGCAGTGCTGGGACTAGCACAGATACGCAGTATTTT. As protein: CSAGTSTDTQYF.

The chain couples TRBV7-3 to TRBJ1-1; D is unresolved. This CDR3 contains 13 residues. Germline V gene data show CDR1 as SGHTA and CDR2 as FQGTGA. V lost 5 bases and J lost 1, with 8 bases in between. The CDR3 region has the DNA TGTGCCAGCAGCGCCACATCGAACACTGAAGCTTTCTTT. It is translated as CASSATSNTEAFF.

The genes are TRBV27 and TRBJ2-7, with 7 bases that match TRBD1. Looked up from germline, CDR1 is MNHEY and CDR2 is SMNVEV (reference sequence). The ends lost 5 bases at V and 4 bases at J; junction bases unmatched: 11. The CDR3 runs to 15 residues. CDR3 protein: CASSAGGYQLYEQYV. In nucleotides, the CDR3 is TGTGCCAGCAGTGCAGGGGGTTATCAATTGTACGAGCAGTACGTC.

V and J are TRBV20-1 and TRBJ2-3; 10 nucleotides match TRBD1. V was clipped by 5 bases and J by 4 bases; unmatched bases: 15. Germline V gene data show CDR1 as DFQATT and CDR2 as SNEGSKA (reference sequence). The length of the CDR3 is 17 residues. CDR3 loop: CSALSTPGQGKADTQYF. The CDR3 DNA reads TGCAGTGCTCTCTCTACCCCGGGACAGGGGAAAGCAGATACGCAGTATTTT.

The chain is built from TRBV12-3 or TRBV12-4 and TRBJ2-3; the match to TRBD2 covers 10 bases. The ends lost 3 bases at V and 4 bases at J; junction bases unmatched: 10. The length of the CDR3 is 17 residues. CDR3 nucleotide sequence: TGTGCCAGCAGTTTTCGTGCAGCGGGGGGGATAGCAGATACGCAGTATTTT. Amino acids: CASSFRAAGGIADTQYF.

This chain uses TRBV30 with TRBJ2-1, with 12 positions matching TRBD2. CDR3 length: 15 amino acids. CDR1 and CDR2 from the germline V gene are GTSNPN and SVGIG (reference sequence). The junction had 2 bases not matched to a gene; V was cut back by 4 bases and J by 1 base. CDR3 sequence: CAWTGLAGSYNEQFF. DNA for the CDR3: TGTGCCTGGACCGGACTAGCGGGGTCCTACAATGAGCAGTTCTTC.

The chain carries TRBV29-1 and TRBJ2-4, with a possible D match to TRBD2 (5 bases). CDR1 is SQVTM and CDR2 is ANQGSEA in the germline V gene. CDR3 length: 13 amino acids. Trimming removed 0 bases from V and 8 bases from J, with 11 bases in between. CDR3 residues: CSVEDRGKYIQYF. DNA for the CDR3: TGCAGCGTTGAAGATCGAGGGAAATACATTCAGTACTTC.

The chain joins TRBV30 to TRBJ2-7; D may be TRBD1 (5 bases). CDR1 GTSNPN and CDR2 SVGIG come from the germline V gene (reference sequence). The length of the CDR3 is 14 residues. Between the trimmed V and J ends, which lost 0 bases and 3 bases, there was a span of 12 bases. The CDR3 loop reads CAWSVQTVSYEQYF. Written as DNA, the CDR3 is TGTGCCTGGAGTGTACAGACAGTGAGCTACGAGCAGTACTTC.

CDR3 residues: CASSLRTGRFSPLHF. The CDR3 DNA reads as TGTGCCAGCAGTTTACGGACAGGGCGCTTCTCACCCCTCCACTTT. The chain is built from TRBV12-3 or TRBV12-4 and TRBJ1-6; 8 bases map to TRBD1. The CDR3 has 15 residues. V lost 2 bases, J lost 10 bases, and 7 bases stayed unmatched.

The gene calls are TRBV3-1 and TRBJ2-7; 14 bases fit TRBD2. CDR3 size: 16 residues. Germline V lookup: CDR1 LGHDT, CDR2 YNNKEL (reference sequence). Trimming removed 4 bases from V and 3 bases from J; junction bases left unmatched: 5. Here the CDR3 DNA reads TGTGCCAGCAGCCGGGGACTAGCGGGGGCCCTCTACGAGCAGTACGTC. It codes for CASSRGLAGALYEQYV.

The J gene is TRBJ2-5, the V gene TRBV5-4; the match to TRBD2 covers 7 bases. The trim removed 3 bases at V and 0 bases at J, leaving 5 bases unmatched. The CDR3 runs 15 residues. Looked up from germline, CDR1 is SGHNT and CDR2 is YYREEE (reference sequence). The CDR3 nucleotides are TGTGCCAGCAGCTCGCCGGGACTATACCAAGAGACCCAGTACTTC. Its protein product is CASSSPGLYQETQYF. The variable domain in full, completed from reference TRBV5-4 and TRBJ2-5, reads ETGVTQSPTHLIKTRGQQVTLRCSSQSGHNTVSWYQQALGQGPQFIFQYYREEENGRGNFPPRFSGLQFPNYSSELNVNALELDDSALYLCASSSPGLYQETQYFGPGTRLLVL.

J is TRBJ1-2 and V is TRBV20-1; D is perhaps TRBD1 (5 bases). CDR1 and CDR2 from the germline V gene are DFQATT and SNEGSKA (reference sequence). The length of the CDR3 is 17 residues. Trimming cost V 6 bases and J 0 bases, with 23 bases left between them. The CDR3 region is CSAPSLSGQGSNYGYTF. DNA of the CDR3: TGCAGTGCCCCATCCCTATCTGGGCAGGGCTCTAACTATGGCTACACCTTC.

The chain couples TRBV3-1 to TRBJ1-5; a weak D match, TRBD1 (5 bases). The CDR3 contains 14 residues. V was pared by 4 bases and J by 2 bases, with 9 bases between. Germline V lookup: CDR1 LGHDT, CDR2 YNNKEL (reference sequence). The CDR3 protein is CASSRGRGNQPQHF. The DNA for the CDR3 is TGTGCCAGCAGCCGGGGCAGGGGCAATCAGCCCCAGCATTTT.

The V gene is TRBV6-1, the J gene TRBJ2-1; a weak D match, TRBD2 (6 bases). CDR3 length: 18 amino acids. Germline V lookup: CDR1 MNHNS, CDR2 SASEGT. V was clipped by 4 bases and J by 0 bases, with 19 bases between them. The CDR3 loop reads CASSVISGAGSSYNEQFF. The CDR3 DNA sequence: TGTGCCAGCAGTGTTATCTCCGGGGCGGGGAGCTCCTACAATGAGCAGTTCTTC.

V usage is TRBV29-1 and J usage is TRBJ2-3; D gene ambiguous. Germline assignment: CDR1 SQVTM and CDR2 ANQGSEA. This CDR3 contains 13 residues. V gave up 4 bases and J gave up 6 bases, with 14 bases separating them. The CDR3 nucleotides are TGCAGCGTTGCACTCCGTGTCGGGGATACGCAGTATTTT. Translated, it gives CSVALRVGDTQYF.

The CDR3 spells CSTSGGFDTQYF. The CDR3 bases are TGCAGTACGTCAGGGGGCTTCGATACGCAGTATTTT. This chain joins TRBV20-1 and TRBJ2-3; TRBD1 aligns across 8 bases. This CDR3 is built from 12 residues. After removal of 8 bases from V and 6 bases from J, the junction contained 7 bases not matched to a gene. Looked up from germline, CDR1 is DFQATT and CDR2 is SNEGSKA (reference sequence).

CDR3 DNA sequence: TGTGCCAGCAGCCAAGAACAGTATTCTCTCTATGGCTACACCTTC. Its protein is CASSQEQYSLYGYTF. The chain links TRBV3-1 to TRBJ1-2, with D unclear. V was clipped by 0 bases and J by 4 bases, with 12 bases between them. This CDR3 contains 15 residues. CDR1 is LGHDT, CDR2 YNNKEL, per germline (reference sequence).

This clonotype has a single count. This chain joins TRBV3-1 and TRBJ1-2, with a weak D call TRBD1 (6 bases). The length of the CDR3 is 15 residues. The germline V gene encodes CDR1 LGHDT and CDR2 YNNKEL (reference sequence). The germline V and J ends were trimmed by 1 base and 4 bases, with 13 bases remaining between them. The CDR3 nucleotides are TGTGCCAGCAGCCAAGGGGGGGCTGCTGGCTATGGCTACACCTTC. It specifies CASSQGGAAGYGYTF.

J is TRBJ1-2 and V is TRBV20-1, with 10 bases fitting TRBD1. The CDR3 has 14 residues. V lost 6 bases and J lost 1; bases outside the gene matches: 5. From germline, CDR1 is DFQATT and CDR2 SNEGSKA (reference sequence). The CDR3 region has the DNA TGCAGTGCCGGACAGGGGGAACTTAACTATGGCTACACCTTC. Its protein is CSAGQGELNYGYTF.